Each of the 30 T cell receptor beta chains below was sequenced from the same sample in a study of T cells in localized non-small cell lung cancer. Measured with immunoSEQ multiplex PCR; TCRdb has only the in-frame clones, and not every one. The table lists 40,000 to 65,000 clones, over 80% of them singletons, with about a sixth in the top ten. The sequences come from peripheral blood mononuclear cells, collected before any cancer treatment. These receptors were taken from a man aged 40-75 years with stage III lung adenocarcinoma.

Only a few counts were recorded for this clone. The V call is TRBV11-3, the J call TRBJ2-5, with TRBD2 matching over 9 bases. The CDR3 sequence is 15 residues long. Germline V gene sequence: CDR1 SGHNT, CDR2 YENEEA. Unmatched junction bases numbered 8, after V lost 6 bases and J lost 3 bases. CDR3 DNA sequence: TGTGCCAGCAGTTCTAGCGGGATTTTAAAAGAGACCCAGTACTTC. This translates into CASSSSGILKETQYF.

By share, this clone counts as medium-sized. The rearrangement joins TRBV9 to TRBJ2-7; 15 bases align to TRBD2. The CDR3 spans 14 residues. CDR1 and CDR2 (germline): SGDLS, YYNGEE. Losses at the gene ends were 5 bases for V and 6 bases for J; bases not matched to a gene: 3. DNA for the CDR3: TGTGCCAGCAGTAGGGGACTAGCGGGAGGCGAGCAGTACTTC. This translates into CASSRGLAGGEQYF.

V gene TRBV5-1 combines with J gene TRBJ1-1, with D possibly TRBD1 on 5 matching bases. Germline values: CDR1 SGHRS, CDR2 YFSETQ. V lost 0 bases, J lost 3 bases, and 9 bases lay in between. The CDR3 spans 14 residues. The CDR3 sequence is CASSLDWGDTEAFF. CDR3 in DNA: TGCGCCAGCAGCTTGGACTGGGGGGACACTGAAGCTTTCTTT.

This clone turned up a few times. V and J are TRBV2 and TRBJ1-2; D might be TRBD1 (5 bases). Germline CDR1 reads SNHLY; CDR2 reads FYNNEI. This CDR3 contains 14 residues. The V end lost 1 base, the J end lost 4 bases, and 10 bases lay between the germline ends. In nucleotides, the CDR3 is TGTGCCAGCAGTGAAGGGGGGGGATTCTATGGCTACACCTTC. Amino acids: CASSEGGGFYGYTF.

The chain has TRBV19 and TRBJ2-6; 7 bases align to TRBD1. This CDR3 contains 18 residues. Trimming took 6 bases from V and 0 from J; bases not matched to a gene: 11. From germline, CDR1 is LNHDA and CDR2 SQIVND (reference sequence). The CDR3 sequence is CASSITGTALSGANVLTF. CDR3 coding DNA: TGTGCCAGTAGCATCACCGGGACAGCCCTCTCTGGGGCCAACGTCCTGACTTTC.

The rearrangement joins TRBV12-5 to TRBJ2-1; 7 bases are shared with TRBD2. V lost 6 bases to trimming and J lost 6 bases; unmatched junction nucleotides: 11. The germline CDR1 and CDR2 sequences are LGHNT and FRNRAP. The CDR3 has 15 amino acids. The CDR3 DNA reads as TGTGCTAGTGGACTTGAAGACTGGGAGGGCAATGAGCAGTTCTTC. It yields the protein CASGLEDWEGNEQFF. The full variable domain, in which reference TRBV12-5 and TRBJ2-1 provide the parts outside the CDR3, is DARVTQTPRHKVTEMGQEVTMRCQPILGHNTVFWYRQTMMQGLELLAYFRNRAPLDDSGMPKDRFSAEMPDATLATLKIQPSEPRDSAVYFCASGLEDWEGNEQFFGPGTRLTVL.

The chain recombines TRBV7-2 with TRBJ1-1, with 8 nucleotides matching TRBD1. CDR1 and CDR2 (germline): SGHTA, FQGNSA. Unmatched junction bases numbered 7, after V lost 6 bases and J lost 7 bases. The CDR3 is 13 amino acids. The CDR3 loop is CASRQDRVGEAFF. CDR3 bases: TGTGCCAGCAGACAGGACAGGGTGGGTGAAGCTTTCTTT. The complete variable domain, with remaining parts taken from reference TRBV7-2 and TRBJ1-1, reads GAGVSQSPSNKVTEKGKDVELRCDPISGHTALYWYRQSLGQGLEFLIYFQGNSAPDKSGLPSDRFSAERTGGSVSTLTIQRTQQEDSAVYLCASRQDRVGEAFFGQGTRLTVV.

This clone was found a few times. This chain connects TRBV29-1 to TRBJ2-5, with unresolved D. This CDR3 contains 13 residues. Germline CDR1 is SQVTM and CDR2 is ANQGSEA. The V and J ends lost 1 base and 5 bases respectively, with 11 bases between them. Here the CDR3 DNA reads TGCAGCGTTGAAGGGCGAGGATTGGAGACCCAGTACTTC. Translated: CSVEGRGLETQYF.

This clone was recorded only once. The chain uses TRBV7-6 and TRBJ2-6; D is unresolved. Trimming removed 1 base at V and 0 bases at J, with 4 bases between. This CDR3 has 15 amino acids. Per germline, CDR1 SGHVS and CDR2 FNYEAQ. CDR3 protein: CASSLESSGANVLTF. DNA for the CDR3: TGTGCCAGCAGCTTAGAGAGCTCTGGGGCCAACGTCCTGACTTTC.

The V gene is TRBV10-3, the J gene TRBJ2-5, with a tentative D call TRBD2 (7 bases). The V end was cut by 3 bases, the J end by 2 bases, with 13 bases between. The CDR3 covers 15 residues. Per the germline V gene, CDR1 is ENHRY and CDR2 is SYGVKD. The CDR3 protein is CAISDVGGRQETQYF. The CDR3 nucleotides read TGTGCCATCAGTGACGTGGGGGGGCGACAAGAGACCCAGTACTTC.

V usage is TRBV15 and J usage is TRBJ2-3; D is perhaps TRBD1 (6 bases). V was pared by 3 bases and J by 2 bases, with 9 bases between. CDR3 length equals 14 residues. The germline gives CDR1 LNHNV, CDR2 YYDKDF (reference sequence). The CDR3: CATSRTGFTDTQYF. The CDR3 region has the DNA TGTGCCACCAGCAGGACAGGCTTCACAGATACGCAGTATTTT.

This sequence joins TRBV9 and TRBJ2-5, with 7 bases matching TRBD2. V shed 0 bases, J shed 3 bases, and the junction held 5 bases outside the gene matches. CDR1 SGDLS and CDR2 YYNGEE come from the germline V gene. CDR3 length: 15 amino acids. CDR3 residues: CASSVGGGGEETQYF. Written as DNA, the CDR3 is TGTGCCAGCAGCGTAGGCGGGGGAGGGGAAGAGACCCAGTACTTC.

The chain combines TRBV12-5 with TRBJ1-1, with TRBD1 as a possible D gene (6 bases). Per the germline V gene, CDR1 is LGHNT and CDR2 is FRNRAP. V gave up 6 bases and J gave up 11 bases, with 13 bases separating them. There are 11 residues in the CDR3. CDR3 sequence: CASGPTGFAFF. Here the CDR3 DNA reads TGTGCTAGTGGACCCACAGGGTTTGCTTTCTTT.

The rearrangement links TRBV5-5 to TRBJ1-1, with D unclear. The V gene lost 1 base and the J gene lost 6 bases, with 10 bases spanning the gap. CDR1 is SGHKS and CDR2 is YYEKEE in the germline V gene (reference sequence). This CDR3 has 13 residues. The CDR3 loop is CASSLSRAAEAFF. Written as DNA, the CDR3 is TGTGCCAGCAGCTTGTCAAGGGCCGCTGAAGCTTTCTTT.

This chain uses TRBV29-1 with TRBJ2-1, with TRBD2 matching over 9 bases. Per the germline V gene, CDR1 is SQVTM and CDR2 is ANQGSEA. Unmatched junction bases numbered 4, after V lost 6 bases and J lost 7 bases. The CDR3 covers 12 residues. CDR3 bases: TGCAGCGTCGCGGGGGGGGGTAATGAGCAGTTCTTC. Translation: CSVAGGGNEQFF.

The chain is built from TRBV29-1 and TRBJ1-2; D is unresolved. Germline-derived CDR1 and CDR2 are SQVTM and ANQGSEA. CDR3 length: 11 residues. Deletions cut 3 bases from V and 1 base from J, with 3 bases between. In nucleotides, the CDR3 is TGCAGCGTTGAGGGTAACTATGGCTACACCTTC. Protein sequence: CSVEGNYGYTF. The complete variable domain, with remaining parts taken from reference TRBV29-1 and TRBJ1-2, reads SAVISQKPSRDICQRGTSLTIQCQVDSQVTMMFWYRQQPGQSLTLIATANQGSEATYESGFVIDKFPISRPNLTFSTLTVSNMSPEDSSIYLCSVEGNYGYTFGSGTRLTVV.

The rearrangement joins TRBV5-6 to TRBJ2-7; 10 bases fit TRBD1. This CDR3 is 15 amino acids long. The ends lost 2 bases at V and 4 bases at J; junction bases unmatched: 6. Germline V gene lookup returns CDR1 SGHDT and CDR2 YYEEEE. Written as DNA, the CDR3 is TGTGCCAGCAGCTTTATTGGACAGGGGGTTTACGAGCAGTACTTC. Amino acid sequence: CASSFIGQGVYEQYF.

The chain links TRBV5-1 to TRBJ2-4; no reliable D call. The germline V and J ends were trimmed by 0 bases and 6 bases, with 4 bases remaining between them. The germline V gene has CDR1 SGHRS and CDR2 YFSETQ. The CDR3 runs to 12 residues. The CDR3 coding sequence is TGCGCCAGCAGCTTGGAGGCAAACATTCAGTACTTC. This translates into CASSLEANIQYF.

This chain links TRBV27 with TRBJ1-4; a weak D match, TRBD1 (6 bases). Germline CDR1 and CDR2: MNHEY and SMNVEV (reference sequence). V was shortened by 1 base and J by 7 bases, with 10 bases between the two germline ends. The CDR3 consists of 14 residues. The CDR3 here is CASSLYREGEKLFF. Here the CDR3 DNA reads TGTGCCAGCAGTTTATACAGGGAGGGTGAAAAACTGTTTTTT.

The gene calls are TRBV27 and TRBJ1-5, with TRBD1 identical over 9 bases. Germline CDR1 MNHEY, CDR2 SMNVEV (reference sequence). J was trimmed by 7 bases and V by 6 bases; bases with no gene match: 7. This CDR3 is built from 14 residues. CDR3 in DNA: TGTGCCAGCAGCCCGGGACAGGGAGACCAGCCCCAGCATTTT. Translation gives CASSPGQGDQPQHF.

Comments on this clone: One end of the junction varies from germline; a read error may be responsible. The chain uses TRBV7-9 and TRBJ1-1; D gene ambiguous. The CDR3 consists of 13 residues. Germline loops: CDR1 SEHNR, CDR2 FQNEAQ (reference sequence). This CDR3 reads CASSLDMNTEAFF. CDR3 DNA sequence: TGTGCCAGCAGTTTAGACATGAACACTGAAGCTTTCTTT.

CDR3 bases: TGTGCCAGCAGCGTACGTTGGGGGGCGGGCGAGCAGTTCTTC. Translation gives CASSVRWGAGEQFF. The rearrangement uses TRBV5-6 and TRBJ2-1; the D gene could be TRBD1 or TRBD2 (6 bases each). The CDR3 sequence is 14 residues long. Per germline, CDR1 SGHDT and CDR2 YYEEEE. The germline V and J ends were trimmed by 4 bases and 10 bases, with 18 bases remaining between them.

CDR3 bases: TGCGCCAGCTTGTGCAACGGAAAACCCCACGAGCAGTACTTC. Its protein product is CASLCNGKPHEQYF. The chain recombines TRBV10-1 with TRBJ2-7; D call uncertain. Trimming stripped 8 bases from V and 5 bases from J, with 19 bases between. This CDR3 has 14 residues. CDR1 is WNHNN, CDR2 SYGVQD, per germline (reference sequence).

The rearrangement uses TRBV14 and TRBJ1-2; D is possibly TRBD1 (6 bases). With 2 bases removed from V and 3 bases from J, the gap between germline ends came to 13 bases. In germline, CDR1 is SGHDN, CDR2 FVKESK. CDR3 length: 15 residues. The CDR3 loop reads CASSQRQGPDYGYTF. CDR3 nucleotides: TGTGCCAGCAGCCAAAGGCAGGGGCCAGACTATGGCTACACCTTC.

This chain uses TRBV5-1 with TRBJ2-5; 14 nucleotides agree with TRBD2. The CDR3 runs to 17 residues. CDR1 and CDR2 (germline): SGHRS, YFSETQ. Trimming took 4 bases from V and 5 from J; bases not matched to a gene: 10. This chain's CDR3 is CASSPGTSGSVGETQYF. The CDR3 DNA reads as TGCGCCAGCAGCCCCGGGACTAGCGGGAGCGTGGGGGAGACCCAGTACTTC.

The chain uses TRBV9 and TRBJ1-2; D not resolved. CDR1 SGDLS and CDR2 YYNGEE come from the germline V gene. The CDR3 runs to 16 residues. V lost 0 bases to trimming and J lost 4 bases, with 16 bases between them. The CDR3 region is CASSVGGKEELYGYTF. Written as DNA, the CDR3 is TGTGCCAGCAGCGTAGGAGGCAAGGAAGAACTCTATGGCTACACCTTC.

The J gene is TRBJ1-4, the V gene TRBV19; D ambiguous. Trimming took 7 bases from V and 3 from J, leaving 18 bases between them. This CDR3 is 16 amino acids long. Germline V gene sequence: CDR1 LNHDA, CDR2 SQIVND (reference sequence). The CDR3 region has the DNA TGTGCCAGTATCAGTATAACGGATTTTTCTAATGAAAAACTGTTTTTT. Its translation: CASISITDFSNEKLFF.

This clone was detected a few times. The chain carries TRBV11-3 and TRBJ2-1; 9 nucleotides line up with TRBD2. The V gene end was trimmed by 3 bases and the J gene end by 8 bases; junction bases not matched to a gene: 8. The CDR3 sequence is 15 residues long. Germline values: CDR1 SGHNT, CDR2 YENEEA. Here the CDR3 reads CASSFGRGGRYEQFF. In DNA, the CDR3 is TGTGCCAGCAGCTTCGGGCGGGGGGGCCGGTATGAGCAGTTCTTC.

The rearrangement uses TRBV28 and TRBJ2-1; D is undetermined. V lost 2 bases and J lost 11, with 10 bases in between. The CDR3 has 12 amino acids. Germline assignment: CDR1 MDHEN and CDR2 SYDVKM. CDR3 nucleotide sequence: TGTGCCAGCAGTTTAAACGCCGCCCAGCAGTTCTTC. Encoded protein: CASSLNAAQQFF.

V usage is TRBV27 and J usage is TRBJ2-7, with 9 bases fitting TRBD1. The trim removed 7 bases at V and 3 bases at J, leaving 7 bases unmatched. CDR1 and CDR2 (germline): MNHEY, SMNVEV (reference sequence). The length of the CDR3 is 14 residues. In nucleotides, the CDR3 is TGTGCCAGCACCTCGGGACAGGGTCTCTACGAGCAGTACTTC. Translated: CASTSGQGLYEQYF.